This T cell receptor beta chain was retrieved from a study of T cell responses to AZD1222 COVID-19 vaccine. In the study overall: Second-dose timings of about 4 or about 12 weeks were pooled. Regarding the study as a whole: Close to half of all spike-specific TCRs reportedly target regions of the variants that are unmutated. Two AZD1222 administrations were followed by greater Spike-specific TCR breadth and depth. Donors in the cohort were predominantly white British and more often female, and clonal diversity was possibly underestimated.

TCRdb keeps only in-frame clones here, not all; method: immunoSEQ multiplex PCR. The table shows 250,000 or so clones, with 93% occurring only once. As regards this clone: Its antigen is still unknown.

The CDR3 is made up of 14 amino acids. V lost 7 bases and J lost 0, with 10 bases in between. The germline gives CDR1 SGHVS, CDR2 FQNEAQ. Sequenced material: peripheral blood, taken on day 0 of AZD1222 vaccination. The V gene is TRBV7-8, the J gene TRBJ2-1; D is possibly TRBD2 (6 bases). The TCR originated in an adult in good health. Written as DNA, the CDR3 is TGTGCCAGCATAGGAGGGAGCTCCTACAATGAGCAGTTCTTC. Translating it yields CASIGGSSYNEQFF.